This T cell receptor (beta chain) came from a study of cytomegalovirus exposure and HLA in healthy donors. Study-wide findings and caveats: It is likely that the observed cluster of highly shared sequence variants was a sequencing artifact. Per a later analysis, 16,951 TCR beta sequences showed association with HLA alleles at 0.05 false discovery rate.

Primers: 60 Vbeta forward and 13 Jbeta reverse. Clones were read by immunoSEQ multiplex PCR, and TCRdb kept only the in-frame ones, dropping some. The sample lists 120,000 to 150,000 clones; 75% to 80% were seen once. This CDR3 contains 14 residues. V lost 5 bases, J lost 5 bases, and 13 bases lay in between. The germline CDR1 and CDR2 sequences are LNHDA and SQIVND (reference sequence). A remark on this clone: The antigen is undetermined.

The TCR was taken from a woman aged 25 to 45 in good health and CMV-seronegative. The V and J genes are TRBV19 and TRBJ2-1; a possible D gene is TRBD1 (6 bases). Sequenced input: PBMCs. The CDR3 is CASSAWGQDNEQFF. DNA for the CDR3: TGTGCCAGTAGTGCGTGGGGGCAAGACAATGAGCAGTTCTTC. The complete variable domain, with remaining parts taken from reference TRBV19 and TRBJ2-1, reads DGGITQSPKYLFRKEGQNVTLSCEQNLNHDAMYWYRQDPGQGLRLIYYSQIVNDFQKGDIAEGYSVSREKKESFPLTVTSAQKNPTAFYLCASSAWGQDNEQFFGPGTRLTVL.